Listed here are 22 T cell receptor beta chains from one sample, sequenced in a study of T cells in women clearing cervical HPV infection. Produced via immunoSEQ multiplex PCR; TCRdb's table is partial and in-frame only. Its clone listing holds over 45,000 clones. Source material: blood buffy coat. The receptors were gathered from a woman between 18 and 75 years old with a cervical HPV16 infection that either progressed to CIN3+ or cleared (not recorded which).

About this clone: The observed sequence ends 3 residues before the CDR3 terminus, with the missing tail filled in from the germline J gene. J is TRBJ1-4 and V is TRBV19; 7 nucleotides line up with TRBD1. The ends lost 4 bases at V and 2 bases at J; junction bases unmatched: 4. This CDR3 comprises 15 residues. In germline, CDR1 is LNHDA, CDR2 SQIVND (reference sequence). The DNA read from the CDR3 is TGTGCCAGTAGTACAGCCAGGGGGACTAATGAAAAA. Encoded protein: CASSTARGTNEK. The whole CDR3 protein reads CASSTARGTNEKLFF.

With respect to this clone: The CDR3 end lies 3 residues beyond the end of the read and is filled in from the germline J gene. J is TRBJ2-5 and V is TRBV5-6, with D perhaps assigned TRBD1 or TRBD2 (7 bases each). Germline V CDR1 and CDR2: SGHDT, YYEEEE. Trimming left V 2 bases short and J 5 bases short, with 13 bases between. The CDR3 is 14 residues long. The CDR3: CASSFRQGGETQYF. The sequenced CDR3 bases are TGTGCCAGCAGCTTTCGACAGGGAGGGGAGACC.

As to this clone: The CDR3 end falls 3 residues outside the read, so it is completed with the germline J gene. The chain joins TRBV5-1 to TRBJ2-1, with 9 nucleotides matching TRBD2. V lost 7 bases, J lost 7 bases, and 15 bases stayed unmatched. The germline CDR1 and CDR2 sequences are SGHRS and YFSETQ. CDR3 length: 16 amino acids. CDR3 DNA, as far as it was read: TGCGCCAGCCAAGCCGGGATAGCGGGAGTAAGGAATGAG. Translating gives CASQAGIAGVRNE. From start to end, the CDR3 is CASQAGIAGVRNEQFF.

A remark on this clone: The read gets to within 3 residues of the CDR3 end, and the germline J gene fills in the rest. The chain employs TRBV5-4 and TRBJ1-1; D call uncertain. This CDR3 spans 13 amino acids. The ends were cut back, 4 bases at V and 2 bases at J, with 9 bases in the middle. Germline CDR1 SGHNT, CDR2 YYREEE (reference sequence). The sequenced CDR3 bases are TGTGCCAGCAGCCTCGCGGGAAACACTGAA. This encodes CASSLAGNTE. The complete CDR3 protein is CASSLAGNTEAFF.

As to this clone: The read is 3 residues too short to cover the CDR3 end, so that end is filled in from the germline J gene. The gene calls are TRBV15 and TRBJ1-4, with D maybe TRBD1 (5 bases). The V end lost 9 bases, the J end lost 6 bases, and 17 bases lay between the germline ends. In germline, CDR1 is LNHNV, CDR2 YYDKDF (reference sequence). The CDR3 runs to 14 residues. CDR3 bases read: TGTGCCACATCTCCTTTGGCGGGGGATGAAAAA. The encoded protein is CATSPLAGDEK. From start to end, the CDR3 is CATSPLAGDEKLFF.

For this clone: The read halts 3 residues ahead of the CDR3 end, with the missing end drawn from the germline J gene. The V call is TRBV7-6, the J call TRBJ2-5; possibly TRBD2 for D (6 bases). The CDR3 length is 14 residues. From germline, CDR1 is SGHVS and CDR2 FNYEAQ. V lost 5 bases and J lost 4, with 14 bases in between. CDR3: CASSATRGAETQYF. CDR3 bases read: TGTGCCAGCAGCGCGACTAGAGGGGCAGAGACC.

Concerning this clone itself: The read finishes 3 residues shy of the CDR3 end, and the germline J gene is used to complete it. The chain links TRBV20-1 to TRBJ2-3; 8 bases are shared with TRBD2. Germline V lookup: CDR1 DFQATT, CDR2 SNEGSKA (reference sequence). With V trimmed by 6 bases and J by 2 bases, 4 bases remained unmatched. The CDR3 extends over 13 amino acids. The CDR3 DNA, read in part, is TGCAGTGCCACTAGCGGATACACAGATACG. It translates to CSATSGYTDT. The full-length CDR3 reads as CSATSGYTDTQYF.

Regarding this clone: The read halts 3 residues ahead of the CDR3 end, with the missing end drawn from the germline J gene. The genes are TRBV5-1 and TRBJ1-2; 7 bases are shared with TRBD1. V gave up 4 bases and J gave up 0 bases; unmatched junction bases: 15. The CDR3 runs 18 residues. CDR1 SGHRS and CDR2 YFSETQ come from the germline V gene. The CDR3 bases that were read are TGCGCCAGCAGCCCTCGGACAGGATCGCAGTCTTCTAACTATGGC. Encoded protein: CASSPRTGSQSSNYG. The entire CDR3 reads CASSPRTGSQSSNYGYTF.

The CDR3 region is CASRQGEDKGYTF. Incomplete CDR3 DNA: TGTGCCAGCAGACAGGGGGAGGATAAAGGC. The rearrangement links TRBV2 to TRBJ1-2; 8 bases map to TRBD1. The sequence runs out 3 residues before the end of the CDR3; the remainder is reconstructed from the germline J gene. This CDR3 region has 13 residues. Germline values: CDR1 SNHLY, CDR2 FYNNEI. The full variable domain, completed using reference TRBV2 and TRBJ1-2, is EPEVTQTPSHQVTQMGQEVILRCVPISNHLYFYWYRQILGQKVEFLVSFYNNEISEKSEIFDDQFSVERPDGSNFTLKIRSTKLEDSAMYFCASRQGEDKGYTFGSGTRLTVV.

As concerns this clone: The sequence runs out 3 residues before the end of the CDR3; the remainder is reconstructed from the germline J gene. The chain couples TRBV5-1 to TRBJ2-2; D call uncertain. The CDR3 is 13 residues long. Trimming left V 2 bases short and J 1 base short, with 3 bases between. The germline V gene encodes CDR1 SGHRS and CDR2 YFSETQ. The covered CDR3 bases are TGCGCCAGCAGCTTCAGGAACACCGGGGAG. This codes for CASSFRNTGE. The CDR3 in its entirety is CASSFRNTGELFF.

Points on this clone: The read comes to an end 3 residues before the CDR3 does, leaving the germline J gene to fill in the end. V usage is TRBV28 and J usage is TRBJ2-3; tentative D call: TRBD2 (7 bases). Germline V CDR1 and CDR2: MDHEN, SYDVKM. This CDR3 contains 16 residues. V was pared by 6 bases and J by 0 bases, with 16 bases between. The CDR3 reads CASSIGGAQSTDTQYF. The DNA read from the CDR3 is TGTGCCAGCAGCATTGGGGGGGCTCAGAGCACAGATACG.

A note on this clone: Read data end 3 residues before the CDR3 end; the end is taken from the germline J gene. The gene calls are TRBV2 and TRBJ2-7; D is perhaps TRBD1 (6 bases). V was trimmed by 7 bases and J by 0 bases, leaving 13 bases between them. CDR1 is SNHLY, CDR2 FYNNEI, per germline. The CDR3 loop spans 14 amino acids. Partial CDR3 DNA: TGTGCCAGCACTGGGACACGCAACTCCTACGAG. Its protein product is CASTGTRNSYE. The entire CDR3 sequence reads CASTGTRNSYEQYF. The complete variable domain, with remaining parts taken from reference TRBV2 and TRBJ2-7, reads EPEVTQTPSHQVTQMGQEVILRCVPISNHLYFYWYRQILGQKVEFLVSFYNNEISEKSEIFDDQFSVERPDGSNFTLKIRSTKLEDSAMYFCASTGTRNSYEQYFGPGTRLTVT.

About this clone: The read terminates 3 residues ahead of where the CDR3 ends, so the germline J gene completes it. The chain couples TRBV9 to TRBJ2-5, with TRBD2 identical over 9 bases. The germline V gene has CDR1 SGDLS and CDR2 YYNGEE. The CDR3 spans 14 residues. J gave up 5 bases and V 0 bases, and 2 bases lay outside the gene matches. The CDR3 protein is CASSVGAGGETQYF. The DNA read from the CDR3 is TGTGCCAGCAGCGTAGGAGCGGGAGGCGAGACC.

With respect to this clone: Read sequence stops 3 residues before the CDR3 end, and the germline J gene provides the missing end. The V call is TRBV20-1, the J call TRBJ1-3; 9 nucleotides line up with TRBD1. CDR3 size: 17 residues. J gave up 2 bases and V 0 bases, and 8 bases lay outside the gene matches. Looked up from germline, CDR1 is DFQATT and CDR2 is SNEGSKA (reference sequence). The CDR3 protein is CSARDLTGGRAGNTIYF. The CDR3 bases that were read are TGCAGTGCTAGAGACCTCACAGGGGGCAGGGCTGGAAACACC.

Turning to this clone: Its ends do not fully match the called genes, so a read error is possible. The read comes to an end 3 residues before the CDR3 does, leaving the germline J gene to fill in the end. This sequence joins TRBV4-2 and TRBJ2-3; 7 bases line up with TRBD2. CDR1 and CDR2 (germline): LGHNA, YNFKEQ. The CDR3 covers 15 residues. The CDR3 DNA, read in part, is TGCGCCAGCAGCCAAGGGACTACCGACACAGATACG. It encodes CASSQGTTDTDT. The whole CDR3 reads CASSQGTTDTDTQYF.

Of note for this clone: The read terminates 3 residues before the CDR3 end, so the remaining end is supplied by the germline J gene. This rearrangement joins TRBV18 to TRBJ1-2, with 7 bases fitting TRBD1. The V and J ends lost 8 bases and 2 bases, in that order; junction bases with no gene match: 11. Germline V gives CDR1 KGHSH, CDR2 LQKENI. The CDR3 runs 15 residues. CDR3 amino acids: CASTKRQGENYGYTF. Partial CDR3 DNA: TGTGCCAGCACCAAGAGACAGGGTGAAAACTATGGC.

Points on this clone: With the read ending 3 residues before the CDR3 end, the germline J gene is used to fill in that end. The rearrangement links TRBV5-6 to TRBJ2-1; 9 bases are a match to TRBD2. Germline CDR1 SGHDT, CDR2 YYEEEE. The CDR3 spans 15 residues. With 0 bases clipped from V and 7 bases from J, the junction kept 5 bases outside the gene matches. The sequenced part of the CDR3 DNA is TGTGCCAGCAGCTTGGCCCCGACTAGCGGAAATGAG. This translates into CASSLAPTSGNE. The CDR3, in full, reads CASSLAPTSGNEQFF.

Concerning this clone: The missing CDR3 end, 3 residues past where the read stops, is filled in from the germline J gene. This rearrangement joins TRBV18 to TRBJ2-1; 11 bases agree with TRBD2. The germline V gene has CDR1 KGHSH and CDR2 LQKENI. This CDR3 region has 17 residues. The J segment lost 0 bases and the V segment lost 2 bases, leaving 3 bases of the junction unmatched. The part of the CDR3 DNA that was read is TGTGCCAGCTCACCAGGTCTAGCGGGGGGCTCCTACAATGAG. Translation: CASSPGLAGGSYNE. The whole CDR3 protein reads CASSPGLAGGSYNEQFF.

Note on this clone: Read sequence stops 3 residues before the CDR3 end, and the germline J gene provides the missing end. V is TRBV19 and J is TRBJ2-6; no reliable D call. From germline, CDR1 is LNHDA and CDR2 SQIVND (reference sequence). Trimming left V 3 bases short and J 0 bases short, with 12 bases between. The CDR3 consists of 17 residues. Incomplete CDR3 DNA: TGTGCCAGTAGTATGGCAGGAACCGACTCTGGGGCCAACGTC. This codes for CASSMAGTDSGANV. The entire CDR3 sequence reads CASSMAGTDSGANVLTF.

As to this clone: The missing CDR3 end, 3 residues past where the read stops, is filled in from the germline J gene. V is TRBV20-1 and J is TRBJ1-2; 9 nucleotides match TRBD1. The CDR3 contains 15 residues. The germline CDR1 and CDR2 sequences are DFQATT and SNEGSKA (reference sequence). The CDR3 region is CSASGRTGDLPGYTF. The part of the CDR3 DNA that was read is TGCAGTGCTAGTGGACGGACAGGGGATTTGCCCGGC.

Remarks on this clone: The read is 3 residues too short to cover the CDR3 end, so that end is filled in from the germline J gene. The chain couples TRBV5-1 to TRBJ2-7, with D maybe TRBD2 (6 bases). Germline-derived CDR1 and CDR2 are SGHRS and YFSETQ. The CDR3 totals 14 residues. Trimming removed 0 bases at V and 3 bases at J, with 10 bases between. CDR3 DNA (partial): TGCGCCAGCAGCTTGGGCGCCGGGGGCTACGAG. It codes for CASSLGAGGYE. The CDR3 as a whole reads CASSLGAGGYEQYF.

On this clone: The CDR3 goes on 3 residues after the read ends, and that part is filled in from the germline J gene. The rearrangement joins TRBV2 to TRBJ1-1, with D possibly being TRBD1 (5 bases). The CDR3 runs to 14 residues. Germline CDR1 is SNHLY and CDR2 is FYNNEI. V gave up 3 bases and J gave up 1 base, with 9 bases separating them. Partial CDR3 DNA: TGTGCCAGCAGTGACCCTAGGGGGAACACTGAA. It translates to CASSDPRGNTE. In full, the CDR3 is CASSDPRGNTEAFF.